One sample yielded the 26 T cell receptor beta chains listed below, sequenced in a study of T cells in tuberculosis. Clones were read by immunoSEQ multiplex PCR, and TCRdb kept only the in-frame ones, dropping some. The sample has under 50,000 clones, roughly 94% seen once. Noted time point: new active TB diagnosis, blood taken before or within 7 days of starting treatment. The source material was PBMCs, sampled at tuberculosis diagnosis. The receptors originated from an adult with tuberculosis.

V gene TRBV7-2 combines with J gene TRBJ1-6; D unclear. V was shortened by 5 bases and J by 0 bases, with 11 bases between the two germline ends. Germline V gene data show CDR1 as SGHTA and CDR2 as FQGNSA. The CDR3 covers 16 residues. CDR3 sequence reads: CASSQRQSSYNSPLHF. CDR3 DNA sequence: TGTGCCAGCAGCCAGCGGCAAAGCTCCTATAATTCACCCCTCCACTTT.

CDR3 sequence reads: CASSFRLLAGDNEQFF. The CDR3 nucleotides are TGTGCCAGCAGCTTTCGATTGCTAGCGGGGGACAATGAGCAGTTCTTC. The chain uses TRBV5-8 and TRBJ2-1, with 10 bases fitting TRBD2. The germline V gene encodes CDR1 SGHTS and CDR2 YDEGEE. This CDR3 comprises 16 residues. After removal of 2 bases from V and 5 bases from J, the junction contained 7 bases not matched to a gene.

This chain uses TRBV7-9 with TRBJ1-2, with D possibly TRBD1 on 6 matching bases. V was shortened by 6 bases and J by 8 bases, with 22 bases between the two germline ends. This CDR3 is built from 15 residues. In germline, CDR1 is SEHNR, CDR2 FQNEAQ (reference sequence). CDR3 in amino acids: CASSSASGTQVGYTF. In DNA, the CDR3 is TGTGCCAGCAGTTCGGCATCCGGGACACAAGTAGGCTACACCTTC. Supplemented by reference TRBV7-9 and TRBJ1-2, the full variable domain reads DTGVSQNPRHKITKRGQNVTFRCDPISEHNRLYWYRQTLGQGPEFLTYFQNEAQLEKSRLLSDRFSAERPKGSFSTLEIQRTEQGDSAMYLCASSSASGTQVGYTFGSGTRLTVV.

V usage is TRBV5-1 and J usage is TRBJ1-2, with unresolved D. This CDR3 region has 15 residues. Trimming took 0 bases from V and 6 from J, leaving 15 bases between them. Per germline, CDR1 SGHRS and CDR2 YFSETQ. The CDR3: CASSLVAEVFHGYTF. The CDR3 DNA reads TGCGCCAGCAGCTTGGTCGCTGAGGTATTCCATGGCTACACCTTC.

This rearrangement joins TRBV6-5 to TRBJ1-5; no definite D call. This CDR3 comprises 15 residues. Trimming took 6 bases from V and 0 from J, leaving 12 bases between them. CDR1 and CDR2 (germline): MNHEY, SVGAGI. The CDR3 DNA sequence: TGTGCCAGCAGGAAAATCGCGCATAGCAATCAGCCCCAGCATTTT. Its translation is CASRKIAHSNQPQHF.

The CDR3 DNA is TGTGCCAGCAGCCCCTCGACTCATAAAACCTATGGCTACACCTTC. Translated, it gives CASSPSTHKTYGYTF. V gene TRBV6-5 combines with J gene TRBJ1-2; D is uncertain. The CDR3 is made up of 15 amino acids. From germline, CDR1 is MNHEY and CDR2 SVGAGI. V lost 6 bases to trimming and J lost 4 bases, with 18 bases between them.

J is TRBJ1-4 and V is TRBV10-3; 7 bases align to TRBD1. Germline V CDR1 and CDR2: ENHRY, SYGVKD. The junction had 9 bases not matched to a gene; V was cut back by 6 bases and J by 8 bases. This CDR3 has 14 residues. The CDR3 protein is CAISMDRFGEKLFF. In DNA, the CDR3 is TGTGCCATCAGCATGGACAGGTTCGGGGAAAAACTGTTTTTT.

This chain links TRBV7-2 with TRBJ1-1; tentative D call: TRBD1 (5 bases). Trimming shortened V by 6 bases and J by 6 bases, and 20 bases separated the two germline ends. CDR1 SGHTA and CDR2 FQGNSA come from the germline V gene. The CDR3 length is 15 residues. Written as DNA, the CDR3 is TGTGCCAGCAGTCCTTCTAGAATCTGGGGCGCTGAAGCTTTCTTT. Translation gives CASSPSRIWGAEAFF.

Here the CDR3 reads CASSQEGGAHTDTQYF. DNA for the CDR3: TGTGCCAGCAGCCAAGAGGGCGGGGCACACACAGATACGCAGTATTTT. The chain recombines TRBV4-2 with TRBJ2-3, with D possibly being TRBD2 (6 bases). V lost 0 bases, J lost 2 bases, and 12 bases lay in between. This CDR3 contains 16 residues. The germline gives CDR1 LGHNA, CDR2 YNFKEQ.

A single count supports this clone. The chain employs TRBV19 and TRBJ2-7; TRBD2 matches at 7 bases. CDR1 and CDR2 from the germline V gene are LNHDA and SQIVND (reference sequence). Trimming took 11 bases from V and 4 from J; bases not matched to a gene: 17. The CDR3 is made up of 15 amino acids. This CDR3 is CALTQAWRGFYEQYF. DNA for the CDR3: TGTGCCCTGACTCAGGCTTGGCGGGGGTTTTACGAGCAGTACTTC.

V is TRBV27 and J is TRBJ2-7; 8 bases line up with TRBD1. CDR1 and CDR2 (germline): MNHEY, SMNVEV (reference sequence). V lost 4 bases and J lost 6; bases outside the gene matches: 8. This CDR3 contains 14 residues. CDR3 loop: CASSSRQGTGEQYF. In DNA, the CDR3 is TGTGCCAGCAGTTCAAGACAGGGGACTGGCGAGCAGTACTTC.

The J gene is TRBJ2-2, the V gene TRBV6-1, with TRBD2 as a possible D gene (6 bases). The CDR3 has 15 residues. V lost 4 bases to trimming and J lost 6 bases, with 15 bases between them. Germline loops: CDR1 MNHNS, CDR2 SASEGT. CDR3 region: CASSAGDGYAGELFF. In DNA form, the CDR3 reads TGTGCCAGCAGTGCGGGGGATGGTTACGCCGGGGAGCTGTTTTTT.

This clone has only one observation. The chain links TRBV30 to TRBJ1-2; D remains ambiguous. CDR1 GTSNPN and CDR2 SVGIG come from the germline V gene (reference sequence). The CDR3 is made up of 12 amino acids. The V end lost 0 bases, the J end lost 8 bases, and 10 bases lay between the germline ends. The CDR3 sequence is CAWSVQSYGYTF. In nucleotides, the CDR3 is TGTGCCTGGAGTGTACAGTCGTACGGCTACACCTTC.

This chain connects TRBV2 to TRBJ2-2; 11 bases map to TRBD2. This CDR3 comprises 16 residues. J lost 4 bases, V lost 8 bases, and 9 bases had no gene match. Germline V lookup: CDR1 SNHLY, CDR2 FYNNEI. CDR3 DNA: TGTGCCAGCGGACCTGGGACTAGCGGATCCACCGGGGAGCTGTTTTTT. Translating it yields CASGPGTSGSTGELFF.

This rearrangement joins TRBV5-1 to TRBJ1-1; D not resolved. From germline, CDR1 is SGHRS and CDR2 YFSETQ. V was clipped by 6 bases and J by 1 base, with 10 bases between them. The CDR3 contains 13 residues. The CDR3 DNA is TGCGCCAGCACCTACACAGCGAACACTGAAGCTTTCTTT. This gives the protein CASTYTANTEAFF.

Written as DNA, the CDR3 is TGTGCCAGCAGTCAAGACAGTTACTCTGGAAACACCATATATTTT. Its translation: CASSQDSYSGNTIYF. The chain employs TRBV2 and TRBJ1-3; the D gene is possibly TRBD1 (5 bases). Germline CDR1 and CDR2: SNHLY and FYNNEI. This CDR3 has 15 amino acids. Trimming took off 5 bases at V and 0 bases at J, with 11 bases between the two ends.

The chain couples TRBV14 to TRBJ1-6, with TRBD1 matching 10 bases. Germline V gene sequence: CDR1 SGHDN, CDR2 FVKESK. The CDR3 totals 15 residues. With 5 bases clipped from V and 11 bases from J, the junction kept 9 bases outside the gene matches. The CDR3, as DNA: TGTGCCAGCAGCGGGACAGGGGCACGAAAGACACCCCTCCACTTT. It yields the protein CASSGTGARKTPLHF. Full variable domain (rest looked up from reference TRBV14 and TRBJ1-6): EAGVTQFPSHSVIEKGQTVTLRCDPISGHDNLYWYRRVMGKEIKFLLHFVKESKQDESGMPNNRFLAERTGGTYSTLKVQPAELEDSGVYFCASSGTGARKTPLHFGNGTRLTVT.

This rearrangement joins TRBV7-2 to TRBJ2-7, with 14 bases that match TRBD2. The CDR3 has 15 residues. J gave up 2 bases and V 3 bases, and 0 bases lay outside the gene matches. Germline CDR1 and CDR2: SGHTA and FQGNSA. This CDR3 is CASSLTSGGAYEQYF. The CDR3 bases are TGTGCCAGCAGCTTGACTAGCGGGGGGGCCTACGAGCAGTACTTC.

The CDR3 region is CASSLRPPVAGGTDTQYF. CDR3 DNA: TGCGCCAGCAGCTTACGCCCCCCCGTAGCGGGGGGTACAGATACGCAGTATTTT. V and J are TRBV5-1 and TRBJ2-3, with 10 bases lining up with TRBD2. Germline CDR1 reads SGHRS; CDR2 reads YFSETQ. The CDR3 covers 18 residues. V lost 2 bases to trimming and J lost 3 bases; unmatched junction nucleotides: 12. Based on the CDR3 plus reference TRBV5-1 and TRBJ2-3, the full variable domain is KAGVTQTPRYLIKTRGQQVTLSCSPISGHRSVSWYQQTPGQGLQFLFEYFSETQRNKGNFPGRFSGRQFSNSRSEMNVSTLELGDSALYLCASSLRPPVAGGTDTQYFGPGTRLTVL.

The chain joins TRBV19 to TRBJ2-5; TRBD2 might be the D (7 bases). Trimming stripped 7 bases from V and 4 bases from J, with 19 bases between. There are 15 residues in the CDR3. CDR1 and CDR2 from the germline V gene are LNHDA and SQIVND (reference sequence). CDR3: CASTSRGGASETQYF. The CDR3 bases are TGTGCCAGTACCTCGAGGGGGGGGGCCTCAGAGACCCAGTACTTC.

This rearrangement joins TRBV5-1 to TRBJ2-3; D is unresolved. From germline, CDR1 is SGHRS and CDR2 YFSETQ. Trimming shortened V by 0 bases and J by 2 bases, and 13 bases separated the two germline ends. The CDR3 contains 16 residues. CDR3 region: CASSLESGRPTDTQYF. Written as DNA, the CDR3 is TGCGCCAGCAGCTTGGAAAGTGGCAGGCCCACAGATACGCAGTATTTT.

Here the CDR3 DNA reads TGTGCCAGCAGCTTAGAGACCGCAGGGTCTGAAGCTTTCTTT. This sequence encodes CASSLETAGSEAFF. V and J are TRBV7-8 and TRBJ1-1; possibly TRBD1 for D (5 bases). The germline V gene encodes CDR1 SGHVS and CDR2 FQNEAQ. This CDR3 contains 14 residues. Trimming pared 1 base from V and 6 bases from J, leaving 12 bases between.

This CDR3 is CASSAPEGGGYEKLFF. The CDR3 coding sequence is TGTGCCAGCAGCGCGCCCGAAGGGGGCGGTTACGAAAAACTGTTTTTT. This chain links TRBV5-5 with TRBJ1-4; 7 bases are a match to TRBD1. The CDR3 loop spans 16 amino acids. J lost 8 bases, V lost 4 bases, and 14 bases had no gene match. Germline loops: CDR1 SGHKS, CDR2 YYEKEE (reference sequence).

The chain joins TRBV15 to TRBJ2-7; TRBD1 matches at 7 bases. V shed 5 bases and J 3 bases; nucleotides not matched to a gene: 4. This CDR3 spans 13 amino acids. In germline, CDR1 is LNHNV, CDR2 YYDKDF (reference sequence). The CDR3 nucleotides read TGTGCCACCAGCGACCGGGACAGCTACGAGCAGTACTTC. Translated: CATSDRDSYEQYF.

The rearrangement links TRBV27 to TRBJ2-3; D is unresolved. This CDR3 contains 11 residues. Trimming shortened V by 3 bases and J by 5 bases, and 3 bases separated the two germline ends. Germline V gene sequence: CDR1 MNHEY, CDR2 SMNVEV (reference sequence). The CDR3 loop reads CASSLRDTQYF. The CDR3 DNA reads TGTGCCAGCAGTTTGAGAGATACGCAGTATTTT.

The V call is TRBV29-1, the J call TRBJ2-7; no reliable D call. V shed 8 bases and J shed 0 bases, with 11 bases lying between them. Germline V gene lookup returns CDR1 SQVTM and CDR2 ANQGSEA. This CDR3 comprises 12 residues. CDR3 nucleotides: TGCAGCCCACATCGGAGCTCCTACGAGCAGTACTTC. Its translation: CSPHRSSYEQYF.